This TCR beta chain was captured by sequencing in a study of CD8 T cells in ankylosing spondylitis. Study results and limitations: The authors reported significant enrichment of disease-linked clones in matched ankylosing spondylitis synovial fluid. Ankylosing spondylitis blood seemed to carry a telltale TCR beta motif made of eight or nine highly homologous variants.

The CDR3 totals 16 residues. V lost 1 base to trimming and J lost 2 bases; unmatched junction nucleotides: 8. Germline V gene sequence: CDR1 DFQATT, CDR2 SNEGSKA (reference sequence). TCRdb called the 5' RACE reads again in MiXCR, with one record for every CDR3 protein. This table holds fewer than 500,000 distinct CDR3 sequences, 26% found once. Points on this clonotype: Antigen: not known.

This chain links TRBV20-1 with TRBJ2-3; 8 bases fit TRBD2. The receptor was derived from a male donor with ankylosing spondylitis. Sample: blood, either unsorted or a sorted T cell fraction (not recorded which). In DNA form, the CDR3 reads TGCAGTGCTAGAGGGAGGTACGGGGGGGCCACAGATACGCAGTATTTT. Its protein is CSARGRYGGATDTQYF.